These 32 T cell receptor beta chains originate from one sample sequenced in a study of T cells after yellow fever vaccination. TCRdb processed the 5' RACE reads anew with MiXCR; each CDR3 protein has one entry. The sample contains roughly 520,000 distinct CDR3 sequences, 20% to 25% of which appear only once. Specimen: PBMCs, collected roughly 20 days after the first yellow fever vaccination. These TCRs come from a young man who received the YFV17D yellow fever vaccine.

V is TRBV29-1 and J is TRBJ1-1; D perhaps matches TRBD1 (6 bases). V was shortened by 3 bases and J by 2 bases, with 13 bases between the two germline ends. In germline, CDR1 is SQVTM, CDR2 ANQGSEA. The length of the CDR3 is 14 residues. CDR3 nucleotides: TGCAGCGTTGAGGGGGGCGAGGTTAACACTGAAGCTTTCTTT. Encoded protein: CSVEGGEVNTEAFF.

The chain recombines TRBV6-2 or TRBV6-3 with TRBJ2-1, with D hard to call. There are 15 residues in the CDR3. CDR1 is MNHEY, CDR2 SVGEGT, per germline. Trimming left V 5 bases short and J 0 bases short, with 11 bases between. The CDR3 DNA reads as TGTGCCAGCAGTCGATTGCACCTCTCCTACAATGAGCAGTTCTTC. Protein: CASSRLHLSYNEQFF.

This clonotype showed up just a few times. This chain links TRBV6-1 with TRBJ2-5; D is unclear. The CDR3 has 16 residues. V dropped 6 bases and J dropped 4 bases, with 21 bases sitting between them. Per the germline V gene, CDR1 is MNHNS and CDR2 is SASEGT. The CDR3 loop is CASSSSTGPLGETQYF. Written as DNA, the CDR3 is TGTGCCAGCAGCTCTTCAACGGGCCCCCTGGGAGAGACCCAGTACTTC.

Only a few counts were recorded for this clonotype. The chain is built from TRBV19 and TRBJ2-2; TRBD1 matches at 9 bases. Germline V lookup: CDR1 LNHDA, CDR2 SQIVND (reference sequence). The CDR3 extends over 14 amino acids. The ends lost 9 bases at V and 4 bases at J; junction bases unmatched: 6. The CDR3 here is CASGTGTFTGELFF. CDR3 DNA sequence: TGTGCCAGCGGGACAGGGACCTTCACCGGGGAGCTGTTTTTT.

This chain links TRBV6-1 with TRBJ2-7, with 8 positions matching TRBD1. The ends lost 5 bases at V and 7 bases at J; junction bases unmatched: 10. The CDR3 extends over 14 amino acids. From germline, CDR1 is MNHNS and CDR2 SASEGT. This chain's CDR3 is CASSRDRKPGEQYF. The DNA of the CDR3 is TGTGCCAGCAGTAGGGACAGGAAACCGGGGGAGCAGTACTTC.

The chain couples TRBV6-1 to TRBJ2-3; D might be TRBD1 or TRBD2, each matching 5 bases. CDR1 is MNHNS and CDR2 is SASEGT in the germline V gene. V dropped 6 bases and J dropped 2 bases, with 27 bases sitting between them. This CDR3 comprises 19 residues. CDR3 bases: TGTGCCAGCAGGCCTACCTTACTTGCAGGGAAGGAGGCCACAGATACGCAGTATTTT. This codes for CASRPTLLAGKEATDTQYF.

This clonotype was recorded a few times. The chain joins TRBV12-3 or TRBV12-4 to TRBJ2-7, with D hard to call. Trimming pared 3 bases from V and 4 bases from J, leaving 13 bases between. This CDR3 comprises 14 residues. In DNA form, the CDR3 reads TGTGCCAGCAGTTTGTTGGGGTCTTTGTACGAGCAGTACTTC. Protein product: CASSLLGSLYEQYF.

The CDR3 DNA reads as TGTGCCAGCTCACCAACGGGGGGGAGCACAGATACGCAGTATTTT. Translating it yields CASSPTGGSTDTQYF. V is TRBV18 and J is TRBJ2-3, with 8 bases matching TRBD2. The V gene end was trimmed by 2 bases and the J gene end by 0 bases; junction bases not matched to a gene: 1. Germline CDR1 reads KGHSH; CDR2 reads LQKENI. The CDR3 is 15 amino acids.

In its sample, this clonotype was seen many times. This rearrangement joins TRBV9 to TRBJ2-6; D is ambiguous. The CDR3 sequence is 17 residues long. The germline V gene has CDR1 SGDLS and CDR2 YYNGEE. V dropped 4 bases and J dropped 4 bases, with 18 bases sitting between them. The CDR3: CASSTRTLRSGANVLTF. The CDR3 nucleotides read TGTGCCAGCAGCACCAGGACCCTAAGGTCCGGGGCCAACGTCCTGACTTTC.

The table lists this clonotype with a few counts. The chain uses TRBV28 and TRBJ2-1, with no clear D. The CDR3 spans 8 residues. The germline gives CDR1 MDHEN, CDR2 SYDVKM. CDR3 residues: CMSGEQFF. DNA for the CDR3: TGTATGTCTGGTGAGCAGTTCTTC.

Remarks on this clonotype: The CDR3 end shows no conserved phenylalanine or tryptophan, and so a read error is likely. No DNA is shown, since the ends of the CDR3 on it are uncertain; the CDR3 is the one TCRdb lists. The chain's CDR3 is CSVEDRTSGN. The rearrangement uses TRBV29-1 and TRBJ2-7; the D call in the table, TRBD2, was not verified against the DNA. CDR1 is SQVTM, CDR2 ANQGSEA, per germline. The CDR3 is 10 amino acids long, termini counted.

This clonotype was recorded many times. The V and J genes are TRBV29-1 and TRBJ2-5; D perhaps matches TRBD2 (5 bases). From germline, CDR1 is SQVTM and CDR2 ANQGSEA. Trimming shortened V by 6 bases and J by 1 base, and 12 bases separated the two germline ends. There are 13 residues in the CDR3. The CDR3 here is CSVALASQETQYF. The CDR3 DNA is TGCAGCGTCGCCCTAGCTTCCCAAGAGACCCAGTACTTC. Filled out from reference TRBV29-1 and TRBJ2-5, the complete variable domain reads SAVISQKPSRDICQRGTSLTIQCQVDSQVTMMFWYRQQPGQSLTLIATANQGSEATYESGFVIDKFPISRPNLTFSTLTVSNMSPEDSSIYLCSVALASQETQYFGPGTRLLVL.

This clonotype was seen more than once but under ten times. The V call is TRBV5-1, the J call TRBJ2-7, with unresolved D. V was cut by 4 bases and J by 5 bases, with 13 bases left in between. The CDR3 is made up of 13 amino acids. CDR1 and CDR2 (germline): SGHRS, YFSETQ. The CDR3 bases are TGCGCCAGCAGCCCGCGCGAGGACCACGAGCAGTACTTC. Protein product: CASSPREDHEQYF.

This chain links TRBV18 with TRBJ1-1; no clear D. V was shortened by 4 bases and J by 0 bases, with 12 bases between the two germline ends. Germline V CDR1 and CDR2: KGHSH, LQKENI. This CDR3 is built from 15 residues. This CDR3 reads CASSRERLLNTEAFF. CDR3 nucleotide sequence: TGTGCCAGCTCACGGGAGCGGCTACTGAACACTGAAGCTTTCTTT.

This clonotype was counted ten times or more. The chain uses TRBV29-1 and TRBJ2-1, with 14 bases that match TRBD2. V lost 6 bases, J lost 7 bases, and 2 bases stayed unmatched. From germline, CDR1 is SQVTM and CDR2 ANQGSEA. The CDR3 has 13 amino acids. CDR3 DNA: TGCAGCGTGGGGACTAGCGGGAGTAATGAGCAGTTCTTC. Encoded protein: CSVGTSGSNEQFF.

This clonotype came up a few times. The CDR3 DNA reads TGCAGCGTAGGGACTAGCGGGAACAATGAGCAGTTCTTC. Amino acid sequence: CSVGTSGNNEQFF. V usage is TRBV29-1 and J usage is TRBJ2-1; 13 bases match TRBD2. CDR3 length: 13 residues. From germline, CDR1 is SQVTM and CDR2 ANQGSEA. V gave up 6 bases and J gave up 5 bases; unmatched junction bases: 1.

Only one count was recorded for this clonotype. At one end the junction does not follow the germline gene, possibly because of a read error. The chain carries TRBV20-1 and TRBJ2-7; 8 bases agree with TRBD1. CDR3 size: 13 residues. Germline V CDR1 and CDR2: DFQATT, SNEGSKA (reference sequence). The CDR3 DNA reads TGCAGTGCTCCACCCAGACAGGGGAGCGAGCACTACTTC. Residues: CSAPPRQGSEHYF.

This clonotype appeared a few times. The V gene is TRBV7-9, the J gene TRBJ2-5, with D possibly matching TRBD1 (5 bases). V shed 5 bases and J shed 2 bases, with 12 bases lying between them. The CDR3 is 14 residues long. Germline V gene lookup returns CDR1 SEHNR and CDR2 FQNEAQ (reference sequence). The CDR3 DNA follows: TGTGCCAGCAGCCCGCACAGGTTACAAGAGACCCAGTACTTC. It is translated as CASSPHRLQETQYF.

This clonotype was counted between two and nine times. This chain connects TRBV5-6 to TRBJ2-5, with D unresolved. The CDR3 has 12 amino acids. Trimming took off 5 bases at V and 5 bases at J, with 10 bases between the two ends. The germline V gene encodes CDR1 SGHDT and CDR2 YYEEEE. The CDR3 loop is CASRLEGETQYF. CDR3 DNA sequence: TGTGCCAGCAGACTGGAAGGGGAGACCCAGTACTTC.

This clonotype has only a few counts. CDR3 bases: TGCGCCAGCAGCTTGGTTCTGAGCGGGGGGTATGAGCAGTTCTTC. This sequence encodes CASSLVLSGGYEQFF. The chain joins TRBV5-1 to TRBJ2-1, with 9 bases identical to TRBD2. The V gene end was trimmed by 0 bases and the J gene end by 8 bases; junction bases not matched to a gene: 6. Germline CDR1 is SGHRS and CDR2 is YFSETQ. This CDR3 contains 15 residues.

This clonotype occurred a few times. CDR3 coding DNA: TGTGCTTCGCTGGACGCTACTAGCACAGATACGCAGTATTTT. Translation gives CASLDATSTDTQYF. This chain uses TRBV10-3 with TRBJ2-3; D not certain. Germline lookup yields CDR1 ENHRY and CDR2 SYGVKD. This CDR3 has 14 residues.

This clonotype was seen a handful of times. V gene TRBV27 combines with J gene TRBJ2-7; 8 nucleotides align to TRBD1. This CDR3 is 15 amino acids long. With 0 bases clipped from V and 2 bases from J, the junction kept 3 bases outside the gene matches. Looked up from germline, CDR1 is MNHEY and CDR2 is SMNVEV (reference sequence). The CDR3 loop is CASSLSGQGAYEQYF. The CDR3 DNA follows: TGTGCCAGCAGTTTATCCGGACAGGGAGCCTACGAGCAGTACTTC.

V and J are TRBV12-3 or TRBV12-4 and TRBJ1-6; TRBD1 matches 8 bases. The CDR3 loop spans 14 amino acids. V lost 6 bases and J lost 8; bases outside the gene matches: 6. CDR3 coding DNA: TGTGCCAGCAGACCTGGACAGGGAGATTCACCCCTCCACTTT. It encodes CASRPGQGDSPLHF.

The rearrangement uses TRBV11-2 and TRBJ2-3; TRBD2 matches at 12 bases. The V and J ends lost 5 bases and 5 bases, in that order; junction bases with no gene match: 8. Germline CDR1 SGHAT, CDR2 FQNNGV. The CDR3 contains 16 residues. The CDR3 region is CASSPLAGGRQDTQYF. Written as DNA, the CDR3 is TGTGCCAGCAGCCCGCTAGCGGGGGGGCGTCAAGATACGCAGTATTTT.

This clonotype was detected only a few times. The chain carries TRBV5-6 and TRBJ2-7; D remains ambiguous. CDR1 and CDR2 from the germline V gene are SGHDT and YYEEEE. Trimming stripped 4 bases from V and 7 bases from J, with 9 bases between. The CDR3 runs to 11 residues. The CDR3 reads CASSDLLEQYF. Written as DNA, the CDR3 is TGTGCCAGCAGCGACCTTCTAGAGCAGTACTTC.

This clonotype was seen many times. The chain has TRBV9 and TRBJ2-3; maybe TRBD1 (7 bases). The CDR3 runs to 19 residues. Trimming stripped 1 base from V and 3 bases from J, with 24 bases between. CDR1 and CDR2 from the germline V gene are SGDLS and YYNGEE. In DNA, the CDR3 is TGTGCCAGCAGCGTAAGTCAGGGGGGCCTTCCTTTTTCTACAGATACGCAGTATTTT. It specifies CASSVSQGGLPFSTDTQYF.

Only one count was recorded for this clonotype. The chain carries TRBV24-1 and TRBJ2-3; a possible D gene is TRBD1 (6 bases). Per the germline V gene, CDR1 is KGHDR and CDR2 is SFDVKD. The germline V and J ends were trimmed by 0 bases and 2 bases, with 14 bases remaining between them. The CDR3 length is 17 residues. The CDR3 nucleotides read TGTGCCACCAGTGATTTGGGGACATCCAAATTCACAGATACGCAGTATTTT. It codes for CATSDLGTSKFTDTQYF.

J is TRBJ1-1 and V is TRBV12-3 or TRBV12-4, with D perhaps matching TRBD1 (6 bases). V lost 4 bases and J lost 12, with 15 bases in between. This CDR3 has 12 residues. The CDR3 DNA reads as TGTGCCAGCAGTTGGGGGCCCCAGGGAACTTTCTTT. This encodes CASSWGPQGTFF.

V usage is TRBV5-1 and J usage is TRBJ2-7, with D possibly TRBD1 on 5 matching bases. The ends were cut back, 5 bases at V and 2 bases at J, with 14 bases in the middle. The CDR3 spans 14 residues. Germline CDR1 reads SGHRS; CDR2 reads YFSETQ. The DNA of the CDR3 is TGCGCCAGCAGAGAACAGGTTGGGGCCTACGAGCAGTACTTC. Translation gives CASREQVGAYEQYF.

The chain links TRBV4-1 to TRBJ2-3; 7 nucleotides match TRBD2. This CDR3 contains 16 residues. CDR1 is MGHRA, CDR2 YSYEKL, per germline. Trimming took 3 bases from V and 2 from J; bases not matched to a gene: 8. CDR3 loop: CASSHTQRGVTDTQYF. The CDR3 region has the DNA TGCGCCAGCAGCCACACGCAGCGGGGAGTCACAGATACGCAGTATTTT.

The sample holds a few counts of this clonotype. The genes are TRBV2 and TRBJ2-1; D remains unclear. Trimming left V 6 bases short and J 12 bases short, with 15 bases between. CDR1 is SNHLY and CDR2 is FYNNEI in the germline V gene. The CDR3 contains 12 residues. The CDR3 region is CASRRDTPGQFF. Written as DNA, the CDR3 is TGTGCCAGCAGAAGAGATACGCCCGGGCAGTTCTTC.

CDR3 DNA sequence: TGCAGAGGATCAGGGCGGTGGAACACTGAAGCTTTCTTT. Encoded protein: CRGSGRWNTEAFF. V is TRBV20-1 and J is TRBJ1-1, with D perhaps TRBD1 (5 bases). This CDR3 comprises 13 residues. Germline assignment: CDR1 DFQATT and CDR2 SNEGSKA (reference sequence).